The 30 T cell receptor beta chains below all came from one sample that was sequenced in a study of blood T cell repertoires in COVID-19. Repertoires were generated with immunoSEQ multiplex PCR, while TCRdb's copy carries only in-frame clones and drops some. Here the sample spans more than 150,000 clones, approximately 80% being singletons. The material sequenced was peripheral blood. These receptors were taken from a human donor in a cohort sampled during active COVID-19.

CDR3 nucleotide sequence: TGTGCCAGCAGCCGAGAGAGGGTCACTGAAGCTTTCTTT. It codes for CASSRERVTEAFF. The V gene is TRBV5-4, the J gene TRBJ1-1; D is uncertain. The CDR3 contains 13 residues. The V gene lost 4 bases and the J gene lost 4 bases, with 11 bases spanning the gap. Germline CDR1 reads SGHNT; CDR2 reads YYREEE (reference sequence).

For the CDR3, the DNA is TGTGCCAGTAGTATATGGCCGGGACAGGGAGTCTATGGCTACACCTTC. Translating gives CASSIWPGQGVYGYTF. The chain joins TRBV19 to TRBJ1-2; 9 nucleotides agree with TRBD1. Germline V lookup: CDR1 LNHDA, CDR2 SQIVND (reference sequence). J was trimmed by 4 bases and V by 2 bases; bases with no gene match: 8. The CDR3 length is 16 residues.

The V and J genes are TRBV11-1 and TRBJ2-1; 7 nucleotides agree with TRBD2. This CDR3 is 13 amino acids long. CDR1 is SGHAT, CDR2 FQDESV, per germline (reference sequence). After removal of 3 bases from V and 11 bases from J, the junction contained 7 bases not matched to a gene. The CDR3 loop is CASSFESGEKQFF. The CDR3 coding sequence is TGTGCCAGCAGCTTTGAGAGCGGGGAAAAGCAGTTCTTC.

The chain has TRBV7-8 and TRBJ2-5, with 7 bases identical to TRBD2. This CDR3 is 15 amino acids long. Germline CDR1 is SGHVS and CDR2 is FQNEAQ. V was pared by 3 bases and J by 3 bases, with 7 bases of the junction left unmatched. For the CDR3, the DNA is TGTGCCAGCAGCTTTCTCAGAGCGGGGAAAGAGACCCAGTACTTC. The encoded protein is CASSFLRAGKETQYF.

The rearrangement uses TRBV5-8 and TRBJ1-2; TRBD1 matches 10 bases. Germline CDR1 reads SGHTS; CDR2 reads YDEGEE. V shed 1 base, J shed 8 bases, and the junction held 8 bases outside the gene matches. The CDR3 is 15 amino acids. The CDR3 here is CASSLTTGGVWGYTF. In DNA form, the CDR3 reads TGTGCCAGCAGCTTGACGACAGGGGGCGTGTGGGGCTACACCTTC.

This chain connects TRBV5-1 to TRBJ1-2; 12 positions match TRBD1. Germline lookup yields CDR1 SGHRS and CDR2 YFSETQ. V dropped 0 bases and J dropped 8; count of bases not matched to a gene: 11. The CDR3 runs 17 residues. The DNA for the CDR3 is TGCGCCAGCAGCTTGGGGATTCCGGGACAGGGGGCTCGGGGCTACACCTTC. This sequence encodes CASSLGIPGQGARGYTF.

V is TRBV6-5 and J is TRBJ1-5; no clear D. CDR1 and CDR2 (germline): MNHEY, SVGAGI. With 6 bases removed from V and 4 bases from J, the gap between germline ends came to 13 bases. This CDR3 comprises 14 residues. CDR3 bases: TGTGCCAGCAGCCCCGCCTACAGAAATCAGCCCCAGCATTTT. Translating it yields CASSPAYRNQPQHF.

The chain is built from TRBV10-2 and TRBJ2-7; 9 bases fit TRBD1. Germline loops: CDR1 WSHSY, CDR2 SAAADI. V lost 6 bases, J lost 4 bases, and 4 bases stayed unmatched. The CDR3 extends over 13 amino acids. CDR3 sequence reads: CASRRDRAYEQYF. The CDR3 DNA sequence: TGCGCCAGCAGAAGGGACAGGGCTTACGAGCAGTACTTC.

The chain has TRBV27 and TRBJ2-7, with a weak D call TRBD1 (6 bases). From germline, CDR1 is MNHEY and CDR2 SMNVEV (reference sequence). This CDR3 has 16 amino acids. V was pared by 5 bases and J by 0 bases, with 17 bases between. The CDR3 bases are TGTGCCAGCAGTCCCTCCCAGGGGATAATCTCCTACGAGCAGTACTTC. The encoded protein is CASSPSQGIISYEQYF.

This chain links TRBV4-1 with TRBJ1-3; no firm D call. Germline V gene lookup returns CDR1 MGHRA and CDR2 YSYEKL. V lost 7 bases, J lost 0 bases, and 4 bases lay in between. The CDR3 sequence is 12 residues long. The CDR3 is CASIGSGNTIYF. The DNA of the CDR3 is TGCGCCAGCATCGGCTCTGGAAACACCATATATTTT.

V and J are TRBV19 and TRBJ2-5; the match to TRBD1 covers 11 bases. Germline loops: CDR1 LNHDA, CDR2 SQIVND (reference sequence). The junction had 10 bases not matched to a gene; V was cut back by 3 bases and J by 4 bases. The CDR3 length is 17 residues. CDR3: CASSIQVGQGARETQYF. DNA of the CDR3: TGTGCCAGTAGTATCCAAGTAGGACAGGGGGCAAGAGAGACCCAGTACTTC.

This chain connects TRBV6-6 to TRBJ2-7; D ambiguous. The CDR3 length is 15 residues. V lost 2 bases and J lost 3, with 14 bases in between. The germline CDR1 and CDR2 sequences are MNHNY and SVGAGI (reference sequence). This CDR3 is CASSYGPSPFYEQYF. The DNA for the CDR3 is TGTGCCAGCAGTTACGGGCCATCTCCTTTCTACGAGCAGTACTTC.

The chain has TRBV5-5 and TRBJ1-3; D uncertain. The V gene lost 1 base and the J gene lost 0 bases, with 11 bases spanning the gap. The CDR3 has 16 amino acids. Germline CDR1 and CDR2: SGHKS and YYEKEE (reference sequence). Here the CDR3 reads CASSLPAPSSGNTIYF. In DNA, the CDR3 is TGTGCCAGCAGCTTGCCGGCCCCTAGCTCTGGAAACACCATATATTTT.

This chain connects TRBV4-1 to TRBJ1-5, with unresolved D. The CDR3 runs 15 residues. Between the trimmed V and J ends, which lost 0 bases and 4 bases, there was a span of 10 bases. Looked up from germline, CDR1 is MGHRA and CDR2 is YSYEKL. The CDR3 sequence is CASSQEFPQNQPQHF. The CDR3, as DNA: TGCGCCAGCAGCCAAGAGTTTCCACAGAATCAGCCCCAGCATTTT.

This sequence joins TRBV4-1 and TRBJ2-7; TRBD2 matches at 8 bases. Trimming cost V 3 bases and J 1 base; bases outside gene matches: 2. Germline V lookup: CDR1 MGHRA, CDR2 YSYEKL. The CDR3 has 14 residues. CDR3 sequence reads: CASSHSGGSYEQYF. The DNA for the CDR3 is TGCGCCAGCAGCCACAGCGGGGGATCCTACGAGCAGTACTTC.

The rearrangement links TRBV28 to TRBJ2-7, with 11 bases that match TRBD2. V lost 4 bases, J lost 7 bases, and 9 bases stayed unmatched. Per germline, CDR1 MDHEN and CDR2 SYDVKM. The CDR3 contains 15 residues. The CDR3 is CASSWPIAGGKEQYF. CDR3 DNA: TGTGCCAGCAGTTGGCCCATAGCGGGGGGGAAAGAGCAGTACTTC.

V usage is TRBV2 and J usage is TRBJ2-1; 7 bases align to TRBD2. The CDR3 runs to 15 residues. Germline-derived CDR1 and CDR2 are SNHLY and FYNNEI. J gave up 3 bases and V 3 bases, and 5 bases lay outside the gene matches. The CDR3 is CASSDWGGNYNEQFF. As DNA, the CDR3 is TGTGCCAGCAGTGATTGGGGGGGGAACTACAATGAGCAGTTCTTC.

The sample holds one count of this clone. The chain uses TRBV7-9 and TRBJ2-7, with D uncertain. Trimming removed 5 bases at V and 0 bases at J, with 11 bases between. CDR1 and CDR2 (germline): SEHNR, FQNEAQ (reference sequence). The CDR3 has 14 amino acids. CDR3 sequence (DNA): TGTGCCAGCAGCCCGGCCCGCGGCTCCTACGAGCAGTACTTC. This sequence encodes CASSPARGSYEQYF.

The rearrangement links TRBV5-1 to TRBJ2-2, with TRBD2 identical over 7 bases. The germline V gene has CDR1 SGHRS and CDR2 YFSETQ. After removal of 3 bases from V and 2 bases from J, the junction contained 4 bases not matched to a gene. This CDR3 is built from 15 residues. The CDR3 sequence is CASSSGLPNTGELFF. In nucleotides, the CDR3 is TGCGCCAGCAGCTCGGGACTACCAAACACCGGGGAGCTGTTTTTT. Full variable domain (missing parts from reference TRBV5-1 and TRBJ2-2): KAGVTQTPRYLIKTRGQQVTLSCSPISGHRSVSWYQQTPGQGLQFLFEYFSETQRNKGNFPGRFSGRQFSNSRSEMNVSTLELGDSALYLCASSSGLPNTGELFFGEGSRLTVL.

In DNA form, the CDR3 reads TGTGCCAGCTCCCTAACCCCAGGGAATCTACACGAGCAGTACTTC. It translates to CASSLTPGNLHEQYF. The chain is built from TRBV28 and TRBJ2-7, with D perhaps TRBD1 (5 bases). The germline V and J ends were trimmed by 8 bases and 5 bases, with 22 bases remaining between them. Germline loops: CDR1 MDHEN, CDR2 SYDVKM. The CDR3 length is 15 residues. Full variable domain (rest looked up from reference TRBV28 and TRBJ2-7): DVKVTQSSRYLVKRTGEKVFLECVQDMDHENMFWYRQDPGLGLRLIYFSYDVKMKEKGDIPEGYSVSREKKERFSLILESASTNQTSMYLCASSLTPGNLHEQYFGPGTRLTVT.

The rearrangement joins TRBV6-2 or TRBV6-3 to TRBJ2-3, with D maybe TRBD2 (7 bases). The CDR3 has 14 residues. With 5 bases removed from V and 6 bases from J, the gap between germline ends came to 15 bases. Germline CDR1 and CDR2: MNHEY and SVGEGT. As DNA, the CDR3 is TGTGCCAGCAGTCGCGGGGGCCTGGGGGATACGCAGTATTTT. Translated, it gives CASSRGGLGDTQYF.

V gene TRBV5-4 combines with J gene TRBJ1-2; D unresolved. CDR3 length equals 13 residues. Trimming pared 4 bases from V and 3 bases from J, leaving 10 bases between. Germline CDR1 is SGHNT and CDR2 is YYREEE (reference sequence). The CDR3 DNA is TGTGCCAGCAGCAGCGGACTTGACTATGGCTACACCTTC. Residues: CASSSGLDYGYTF.

The rearrangement links TRBV11-2 to TRBJ2-7; TRBD1 is a possible D gene (6 bases). The V and J ends lost 1 base and 0 bases respectively, with 22 bases between them. Germline V gives CDR1 SGHAT, CDR2 FQNNGV. This CDR3 has 19 amino acids. CDR3 in DNA: TGTGCCAGCAGCTTAGTCCGGGGCCCAGGGGCCCGCAGCTCCTACGAGCAGTACTTC. This codes for CASSLVRGPGARSSYEQYF.

V usage is TRBV7-8 and J usage is TRBJ2-6; D gene unclear. V was pared by 7 bases and J by 4 bases, with 8 bases between. The germline gives CDR1 SGHVS, CDR2 FQNEAQ. The CDR3 is made up of 13 amino acids. CDR3 bases: TGTGCCAGCAAAATGAGGGGGGCCAACGTCCTGACTTTC. Amino acid sequence: CASKMRGANVLTF. The whole variable domain, filled in from reference TRBV7-8 and TRBJ2-6, reads GAGVSQSPRYKVAKRGQDVALRCDPISGHVSLFWYQQALGQGPEFLTYFQNEAQLDKSGLPSDRFFAERPEGSVSTLKIQRTQQEDSAVYLCASKMRGANVLTFGAGSRLTVL.

The chain is built from TRBV27 and TRBJ1-2; the match to TRBD1 covers 8 bases. The germline CDR1 and CDR2 sequences are MNHEY and SMNVEV (reference sequence). The CDR3 is made up of 13 amino acids. The trim removed 5 bases at V and 8 bases at J, leaving 7 bases unmatched. In nucleotides, the CDR3 is TGTGCCAGCAGTCGTTGGACAGGGAGCGGCTACACCTTC. Encoded protein: CASSRWTGSGYTF.

The J gene is TRBJ1-2, the V gene TRBV29-1; D uncertain. This CDR3 has 12 amino acids. In germline, CDR1 is SQVTM, CDR2 ANQGSEA. Deletions cut 6 bases from V and 2 bases from J, with 10 bases between. The CDR3 DNA sequence: TGCAGCGTCGCAGGTTTCAACTATGGCTACACCTTC. Translated, it gives CSVAGFNYGYTF.

V and J are TRBV7-3 and TRBJ2-5; D perhaps matches TRBD1 (6 bases). The CDR3 consists of 16 residues. Germline-derived CDR1 and CDR2 are SGHTA and FQGTGA. V was shortened by 1 base and J by 5 bases, with 17 bases between the two germline ends. This CDR3 is CASSLRGRGEVETQYF. The CDR3 DNA follows: TGTGCCAGCAGCTTAAGGGGCAGGGGAGAGGTGGAGACCCAGTACTTC.

The J gene is TRBJ2-3, the V gene TRBV9; 11 nucleotides line up with TRBD2. V dropped 3 bases and J dropped 6; count of bases not matched to a gene: 6. In germline, CDR1 is SGDLS, CDR2 YYNGEE. The CDR3 contains 15 residues. The CDR3 spells CASSGSGGATDTQYF. The CDR3 DNA is TGTGCCAGCAGCGGTAGCGGGGGGGCCACGGATACGCAGTATTTT.

The rearrangement joins TRBV4-1 to TRBJ2-6; D gene unclear. The CDR3 extends over 16 amino acids. Germline V CDR1 and CDR2: MGHRA, YSYEKL. Trimming removed 2 bases at V and 0 bases at J, with 8 bases between. The CDR3 loop reads CASSQRSDSGANVLTF. DNA of the CDR3: TGCGCCAGCAGCCAACGCTCAGACTCTGGGGCCAACGTCCTGACTTTC.

This clone is a singleton in its sample. The chain joins TRBV6-1 to TRBJ2-7; TRBD1 matches at 10 bases. Germline CDR1 reads MNHNS; CDR2 reads SASEGT. With 2 bases clipped from V and 4 bases from J, the junction kept 5 bases outside the gene matches. The CDR3 sequence is 15 residues long. In DNA, the CDR3 is TGTGCCAGCAGTGAAACACCGGGACAGGGGTACGAGCAGTACTTC. This sequence encodes CASSETPGQGYEQYF.